This record concerns one T cell receptor beta chain sequence. The record originates from a study of blood T cell repertoires in COVID-19. Those enrolled, adults aged about 18 to 89 years, came from 24 US areas. Participants were placed into cohorts based on the clinical history they reported. In Cohort 3, a recovered donor had either two negative PCRs, clearance, or symptom resolution. Assay used: immunoSEQ multiplex PCR; TCRdb lists only in-frame clones, some missing. The top ten clones hold roughly 0.72% of a sample with fewer than 500,000 clones, about nine tenths of them seen once. The clonotype comes from a young woman who had recovered from COVID-19. Sequencing input: PBMCs or T cells enriched from blood (not recorded which).

The CDR3 region has the DNA TGTGCCAGCAGTCGGGGGGGGATAGAAGCCCGGGAGCAGTTCTTC. Translating it yields CASSRGGIEAREQFF. V and J are TRBV6-5 and TRBJ2-1; TRBD2 matches 8 bases. Germline V lookup: CDR1 MNHEY, CDR2 SVGAGI. This CDR3 has 15 amino acids. Trimming removed 5 bases from V and 10 bases from J; junction bases left unmatched: 13.